This section outlines one T cell receptor beta chain sequence together with its context. The data are from a study of CD8 T cells in Susac syndrome. The CDR3 runs to 17 residues. Trimming shortened V by 3 bases and J by 6 bases, and 21 bases separated the two germline ends. The germline V gene encodes CDR1 SGHRS and CDR2 YFSETQ. Reverse transcription of roughly 0.5 to 1 ug RNA used random hexamers. TCRdb reprocessed the immunoSEQ multiplex PCR reads via MiXCR and lists one record per CDR3 protein. Counted here are some 120,000 distinct CDR3 sequences, about 93% occurring once; the ten biggest clones make up about 0.15%.

The sequenced sample consisted of CD4+ T cells from PBMCs. This chain links TRBV5-1 with TRBJ1-4, with D unclear. The TCR was taken from a human donor in good health. CDR3 region: CASSSGVVGVGDEKLFF. CDR3 DNA: TGCGCCAGCAGCTCGGGTGTTGTAGGAGTCGGTGATGAAAAACTGTTTTTT.